Listed below are T cell receptor beta chains from one sample, sequenced in a study of siplizumab effects on memory and regulatory T cells. Measured with immunoSEQ multiplex PCR; TCRdb has only the in-frame clones, and not every one. The sample shows about 120,000 clones, about 94% of them seen only once. Sequenced material: non-Treg CD4+ T cells sorted from blood. The receptor set was obtained from a human donor in good health. The CDR3 runs from the conserved cysteine through the conserved F or W.

J gene	V gene	CDR3 protein
TRBJ1-5	TRBV6-5	CASRGGVNQPQHF
TRBJ1-1	TRBV10-3	CAISESGAGHTEAFF
TRBJ2-6	TRBV11-1	CASSFFVTGSGANVLTF
TRBJ2-1	TRBV2	CASSEARLGEQFF
TRBJ2-2	TRBV7-8	CASSFRSSGRRGELFF
TRBJ2-5	TRBV6-1	CASSTRQRIYF
TRBJ1-2	TRBV7-9	CASSLGWVTDYGYTF
TRBJ1-5	TRBV7-9	CASSLLVGGRNQPQHF
TRBJ2-3	TRBV27	CASSRQTSGRADTQYF
TRBJ2-5	TRBV10-1	CASGETGGGGTQYF
TRBJ2-1	TRBV19	CASSIPSGRSYNEQFF
TRBJ2-7	TRBV6-6	CASTRGRYYEQYF
TRBJ2-2	TRBV2	CASGKLLGTGSSTGELFF
TRBJ2-7	TRBV5-1	CASSIDLGRHYEQYF
TRBJ1-1	TRBV7-2	CASSLWVMGRTELNTEAFF
TRBJ2-3	TRBV7-9	CASSLGGAIYTDTQYF
TRBJ1-2	TRBV7-6	CASSPGTGHGYTF
TRBJ2-1	TRBV9	CASSVEGTKGEQFF
TRBJ1-4	TRBV5-1	CASSLAGEGRLFF
TRBJ1-2	TRBV16	CASSPTWDREGMNYGYTF
TRBJ1-6	TRBV2	CASSEAGLRDNSPLHF
TRBJ2-5	TRBV25-1	CASSSAGGQGGETQYF
TRBJ2-1	TRBV11-1	CASRPGTGVAGGNNEQFF
TRBJ1-2	TRBV6-6	CASSYSGVEGYTF
TRBJ1-6	TRBV14	CASSSRTGRESPLHF
TRBJ2-7	TRBV6-1	CASNSPGQGTYEQYF
TRBJ2-5	TRBV29-1	CSVEEDSWPETQYF
TRBJ2-7	TRBV14	CASSPGTPPWEQYF
TRBJ1-2	TRBV2	CASSEFFPDRFLNYGYTF
TRBJ1-2	TRBV5-1	CASSLESQGANYGYTF
TRBJ2-7	TRBV7-6	CASSLLNIQGQYF